Listed below are T cell receptor beta chains from one sample, sequenced in a study of blood T cell repertoires in COVID-19. TCRdb's copy holds only in-frame clones and misses some; the assay was immunoSEQ multiplex PCR. The profile covers 110,000 to 150,000 clones, with about 80% appearing a single time and more than 7% taken by the ten largest. The sequenced sample was peripheral blood. Every receptor here comes from a human donor in a cohort sampled during active COVID-19. Each CDR3 is given with its conserved first and last residue. Fields, in order: clone size, V gene, D gene, J gene, CDR3 DNA, CDR3 protein. D genes are given only for firm matches. Size is omitted from some rows. Given values are once, few, many or a class for expanded clones.

few,TRBV7-9,-,TRBJ1-6,TGTGCCAGCAGCTTAGTCACGGGATCCTATAATTCACCCCTCCACTTT,CASSLVTGSYNSPLHF
-,TRBV5-1,-,TRBJ2-5,TGCGCCAGCAGCTTGGGGTCAGGGGTCCAAGAGACCCAGTACTTC,CASSLGSGVQETQYF
few,TRBV5-6,TRBD1,TRBJ1-5,TGTGCCAGCAGCTTGTCGGGACAGGGTCTCCAGCCCCAGCATTTT,CASSLSGQGLQPQHF
-,TRBV7-2,TRBD1,TRBJ1-4,TGTGCCAGCAGCGCGGGACAGTCTAATGAAAAACTGTTTTTT,CASSAGQSNEKLFF
-,TRBV5-6,TRBD1,TRBJ2-6,TGTGCCAGCAGTCCGGGACAGCTCCTCTCTGGGGCCAACGTCCTGACTTTC,CASSPGQLLSGANVLTF
few,TRBV19,-,TRBJ2-7,TGTGCCAGTAGTATTTCAGGTATGGAAAACGAGCAGTACTTC,CASSISGMENEQYF
once,TRBV10-3,TRBD1,TRBJ1-4,TGTGCCATCAGCGACTCCAGGGGGGTGAGCACTGAAAAACTGTTTTTT,CAISDSRGVSTEKLFF
-,TRBV6-5,-,TRBJ2-7,TGTGCCAGCAGGGAGGGCTACGAGCAGTACTTC,CASREGYEQYF
-,TRBV5-1,TRBD1,TRBJ2-6,TGCGCCAGCAGCTTGACCGGGACAGGGGCTGGGGCCAACGTCCTGACTTTC,CASSLTGTGAGANVLTF
-,TRBV7-3,TRBD2,TRBJ2-3,TGTGCCAGCAGCTTAACTAGCGGGGGCACCACCTCGGCGCAGTATTTT,CASSLTSGGTTSAQYF
-,TRBV5-6,-,TRBJ1-4,TGTGCCAGCAGCTTGGTTGTCAGTGGAGCCGAAAAACTGTTTTTT,CASSLVVSGAEKLFF
-,TRBV18,-,TRBJ1-2,TGTGCCAGCTCACAGGAGGGGGGGCATAACTATGGCTACACCTTC,CASSQEGGHNYGYTF
-,TRBV5-1,TRBD1,TRBJ1-4,TGCGCCAGCAGCTTCGGACAGGGGAATGAAAAACTGTTTTTT,CASSFGQGNEKLFF
many,TRBV19,TRBD1,TRBJ2-3,TGTGCCAGTAGTATCCGGGACAGGAGCACAGATACGCAGTATTTT,CASSIRDRSTDTQYF
once,TRBV7-2,-,TRBJ2-7,TGTGCCAGCAGCAGAGGCGGTCAGGGCGAATACGAGCAGTACTTC,CASSRGGQGEYEQYF
-,TRBV10-1,-,TRBJ1-1,TGCGCCAGCAGTCTACAGGAGAACACTGAAGCTTTCTTT,CASSLQENTEAFF
-,TRBV5-1,-,TRBJ1-6,TGCGCCAGCAGCTTGGTAGGACTAAATAATTCACCCCTCCACTTT,CASSLVGLNNSPLHF
-,TRBV19,-,TRBJ2-7,TGTGCCAGTAGTATAGACCGACAGGCAAGCTCCTACGAGCAGTACTTC,CASSIDRQASSYEQYF
-,TRBV11-2,-,TRBJ1-4,TGTGCCAGCAGTCCTAACAGGGTCAGTGAAAAACTGTTTTTT,CASSPNRVSEKLFF
few,TRBV7-2,-,TRBJ2-3,TGTGCCAGCAGCTCTCGGGGTGTTAGGGCAGATACGCAGTATTTT,CASSSRGVRADTQYF
-,TRBV9,TRBD2,TRBJ2-7,TGTGCCAGCAGCCTTAGCGGGGGGGCCTACGAGCAGTACTTC,CASSLSGGAYEQYF
-,TRBV21-1,-,TRBJ2-2,TGTGCCAGCAGCTCCCAGGGGCATGGGACCGGGGAGCTGTTTTTT,CASSSQGHGTGELFF
-,TRBV6-1,-,TRBJ2-5,TGTGCCAGCAGTGAAGAAAGCTCCGCCCTGCAAGAGACCCAGTACTTC,CASSEESSALQETQYF
-,TRBV19,TRBD1,TRBJ1-5,TGTGCCAGTAGTTTCAACAGGGGGCAGGGCAATCAGCCCCAGCATTTT,CASSFNRGQGNQPQHF
-,TRBV11-2,TRBD2,TRBJ2-7,TGTGCCAGCAGCTCCGGGGGGAACGAGCAGTACTTC,CASSSGGNEQYF
-,TRBV28,-,TRBJ1-2,TGTGCCAGCAGTTTAGGGGGCGGGTATGGCTACACCTTC,CASSLGGGYGYTF
-,TRBV6-1,TRBD1,TRBJ1-5,TGTGCCAGCTCCACAGGGGCGGGCAATCAGCCCCAGCATTTT,CASSTGAGNQPQHF
-,TRBV10-3,-,TRBJ2-2,TGTGCCGCCCGACACGGGAACACCGGGGAGCTGTTTTTT,CAARHGNTGELFF
-,TRBV27,-,TRBJ1-6,TGTGCCAGCAGTTTAAACAGTAATTCACCCCTCCACTTT,CASSLNSNSPLHF